The 25 T cell receptor beta chains given below trace back to one sample, sequenced in a study of blood T cell repertoires in COVID-19. Only in-frame clones appear in the TCRdb table, and some are missing; sequencing was by immunoSEQ multiplex PCR. Of about 140,000 clones in the sample, 84% were seen once. The specimen was peripheral blood. The receptor set was obtained from a man younger than 45 with COVID-19, enrolled during active disease.

J is TRBJ2-1 and V is TRBV18; possible D gene TRBD2, 5 bases. Germline assignment: CDR1 KGHSH and CDR2 LQKENI. V gave up 2 bases and J gave up 0 bases, with 17 bases separating them. The length of the CDR3 is 18 residues. The CDR3 here is CASSPALAPASSYNEQFF. The CDR3 region has the DNA TGTGCCAGCTCACCAGCCCTAGCCCCTGCGAGCTCCTACAATGAGCAGTTCTTC.

The chain links TRBV11-2 to TRBJ2-1; 9 nucleotides align to TRBD2. Trimming cost V 3 bases and J 2 bases; bases outside gene matches: 5. The V gene's germline CDR1 is SGHAT and CDR2 FQNNGV. The CDR3 consists of 16 residues. The CDR3 loop is CASSLRASGTYNEQFF. The CDR3 DNA reads TGTGCCAGCAGCTTGCGGGCTAGCGGGACCTACAATGAGCAGTTCTTC. The whole variable domain, remainder taken from reference TRBV11-2 and TRBJ2-1, is EAGVAQSPRYKIIEKRQSVAFWCNPISGHATLYWYQQILGQGPKLLIQFQNNGVVDDSQLPKDRFSAERLKGVDSTLKIQPAKLEDSAVYLCASSLRASGTYNEQFFGPGTRLTVL.

The chain couples TRBV6-5 to TRBJ1-3; 9 bases match TRBD1. CDR3 size: 16 residues. The ends lost 4 bases at V and 0 bases at J; junction bases unmatched: 4. Germline V gene lookup returns CDR1 MNHEY and CDR2 SVGAGI. In DNA, the CDR3 is TGTGCCAGCAGTTTAGGGACAGGGCACTCTGGAAACACCATATATTTT. Its protein is CASSLGTGHSGNTIYF.

The CDR3 protein is CASSQDRSATTYNEQFF. The CDR3 DNA reads as TGTGCCAGCAGCCAAGACCGAAGCGCGACTACCTACAATGAGCAGTTCTTC. The V and J genes are TRBV4-2 and TRBJ2-1; possible D gene TRBD2, 5 bases. The CDR3 covers 17 residues. Germline loops: CDR1 LGHNA, CDR2 YNFKEQ. V lost 0 bases and J 2 bases, leaving 14 bases between the germline ends.

The chain carries TRBV19 and TRBJ2-3, with D tentatively TRBD1 (5 bases). Germline-derived CDR1 and CDR2 are LNHDA and SQIVND (reference sequence). The CDR3 is made up of 16 amino acids. The germline V and J ends were trimmed by 6 bases and 4 bases, with 20 bases remaining between them. CDR3 region: CASRVARTSRADTQYF. Here the CDR3 DNA reads TGTGCCAGTAGGGTGGCGCGGACATCGCGAGCAGATACGCAGTATTTT.

This clone was seen more than once but under ten times. The V gene is TRBV7-2, the J gene TRBJ2-7; D may be TRBD2 (5 bases). Germline CDR1 and CDR2: SGHTA and FQGNSA. This CDR3 is built from 14 residues. V shed 3 bases and J shed 2 bases, with 11 bases lying between them. CDR3 sequence reads: CASSFGRGAYEQYF. DNA for the CDR3: TGTGCCAGCAGCTTTGGCCGGGGAGCCTACGAGCAGTACTTC.

The V call is TRBV28, the J call TRBJ2-6, with 9 bases lining up with TRBD1. CDR1 is MDHEN, CDR2 SYDVKM, per germline. With 2 bases clipped from V and 7 bases from J, the junction kept 9 bases outside the gene matches. This CDR3 contains 17 residues. This CDR3 is CASSLLQGAMSANVLTF. CDR3 in DNA: TGTGCCAGCAGTTTACTACAGGGGGCAATGAGTGCCAACGTCCTGACTTTC. The full variable domain, with the rest looked up from reference TRBV28 and TRBJ2-6, is DVKVTQSSRYLVKRTGEKVFLECVQDMDHENMFWYRQDPGLGLRLIYFSYDVKMKEKGDIPEGYSVSREKKERFSLILESASTNQTSMYLCASSLLQGAMSANVLTFGAGSRLTVL.

This chain links TRBV6-1 with TRBJ1-1, with 7 bases matching TRBD1. Trimming took 3 bases from V and 1 from J; bases not matched to a gene: 2. From germline, CDR1 is MNHNS and CDR2 SASEGT. The CDR3 covers 14 residues. This CDR3 reads CASSDRGRNTEAFF. In DNA, the CDR3 is TGTGCCAGCAGTGACAGGGGGAGGAACACTGAAGCTTTCTTT.

The genes are TRBV28 and TRBJ2-1, with TRBD2 matching 7 bases. The germline gives CDR1 MDHEN, CDR2 SYDVKM. The trim removed 7 bases at V and 0 bases at J, leaving 3 bases unmatched. This CDR3 contains 14 residues. The CDR3 loop reads CASITSDSYNEQFF. The CDR3 DNA is TGTGCCAGCATAACTAGCGACTCCTACAATGAGCAGTTCTTC.

The DNA for the CDR3 is TGTGCCATCTCCCAACGGGACAGGGGGCAGGACACTGAAGCTTTCTTT. Amino acids: CAISQRDRGQDTEAFF. The gene calls are TRBV10-3 and TRBJ1-1, with 12 bases matching TRBD1. Germline CDR1 and CDR2: ENHRY and SYGVKD. V gave up 8 bases and J gave up 3 bases; unmatched junction bases: 10. The CDR3 covers 16 residues.

The V call is TRBV28, the J call TRBJ1-2; maybe TRBD1 (5 bases). This CDR3 contains 12 residues. V was clipped by 8 bases and J by 8 bases, with 15 bases between them. Germline CDR1 MDHEN, CDR2 SYDVKM. The CDR3, as DNA: TGTGCCAGCGGTCCAGGGCAGGGCGGCTACACCTTC. This codes for CASGPGQGGYTF.

The chain links TRBV10-3 to TRBJ2-2; 9 bases agree with TRBD2. Trimming at V came to 8 bases and at J to 4 bases, leaving 8 bases not matched to a gene. The germline CDR1 and CDR2 sequences are ENHRY and SYGVKD. The CDR3 has 15 amino acids. This chain's CDR3 is CAIGGSGSITGELFF. As DNA, the CDR3 is TGTGCCATCGGGGGTAGCGGGAGCATCACCGGGGAGCTGTTTTTT.

This chain connects TRBV27 to TRBJ2-1; 9 nucleotides agree with TRBD2. The J segment lost 5 bases and the V segment lost 4 bases, leaving 6 bases of the junction unmatched. Germline CDR1 reads MNHEY; CDR2 reads SMNVEV (reference sequence). The CDR3 is 15 residues long. This chain's CDR3 is CASSSLSSGNNEQFF. The CDR3 bases are TGTGCCAGCAGTTCCCTATCTAGCGGGAACAATGAGCAGTTCTTC.

This sequence joins TRBV7-9 and TRBJ2-1, with D tentatively TRBD2 (5 bases). CDR1 SEHNR and CDR2 FQNEAQ come from the germline V gene (reference sequence). With 2 bases removed from V and 3 bases from J, the gap between germline ends came to 14 bases. This CDR3 is 16 amino acids long. As DNA, the CDR3 is TGTGCCAGCAGCTTAAATCGGGGTGGGCTCTACAATGAGCAGTTCTTC. The encoded protein is CASSLNRGGLYNEQFF.

V gene TRBV11-2 combines with J gene TRBJ2-1; D is undetermined. V gave up 1 base and J gave up 0 bases, with 13 bases separating them. CDR1 and CDR2 from the germline V gene are SGHAT and FQNNGV. This CDR3 has 17 residues. The CDR3 coding sequence is TGTGCCAGCAGCTTAGGGTACGGCGGTCACTCCTACAATGAGCAGTTCTTC. Residues: CASSLGYGGHSYNEQFF.

The chain recombines TRBV5-1 with TRBJ2-2; 11 bases map to TRBD2. The CDR3 spans 16 residues. The J segment lost 4 bases and the V segment lost 4 bases, leaving 6 bases of the junction unmatched. Germline CDR1 reads SGHRS; CDR2 reads YFSETQ. The CDR3 DNA is TGCGCCAGCAGCGGAACACTAGCGGGAGTCACCGGGGAGCTGTTTTTT. Amino acids: CASSGTLAGVTGELFF.

CDR3 coding DNA: TGCGCCAGCAGCCAAGCCCGAGACTTCACCTACGAGCAGTACTTC. This codes for CASSQARDFTYEQYF. This chain uses TRBV4-1 with TRBJ2-7; the D is unclear. CDR1 is MGHRA and CDR2 is YSYEKL in the germline V gene. V was clipped by 1 base and J by 2 bases, with 12 bases between them. The CDR3 has 15 residues.

The CDR3 spells CASSVDKETQYF. CDR3 DNA: TGTGCCAGCAGCGTAGACAAGGAGACCCAGTACTTC. The chain combines TRBV9 with TRBJ2-5; D is unclear. The CDR3 spans 12 residues. CDR1 is SGDLS, CDR2 YYNGEE, per germline. Trimming left V 0 bases short and J 5 bases short, with 5 bases between.

This clone is labeled medium-sized. The rearrangement uses TRBV27 and TRBJ2-1, with TRBD1 matching over 7 bases. Germline V gene lookup returns CDR1 MNHEY and CDR2 SMNVEV (reference sequence). The CDR3 sequence is 14 residues long. Trimming cost V 5 bases and J 4 bases; bases outside gene matches: 5. The CDR3, as DNA: TGTGCCAGCAGTCCGCCGGGACAGTACAATGAGCAGTTCTTC. This sequence encodes CASSPPGQYNEQFF.

The chain employs TRBV7-2 and TRBJ2-7; 7 bases line up with TRBD2. The V gene's germline CDR1 is SGHTA and CDR2 FQGNSA. The CDR3 loop spans 16 amino acids. V lost 0 bases to trimming and J lost 3 bases; unmatched junction nucleotides: 8. The CDR3 is CASSLAQAGASYEQYF. As DNA, the CDR3 is TGTGCCAGCAGCTTAGCGCAGGCGGGAGCGAGCTACGAGCAGTACTTC.

The J gene is TRBJ2-3, the V gene TRBV5-6; 8 bases align to TRBD1. The ends lost 3 bases at V and 3 bases at J; junction bases unmatched: 9. The CDR3 totals 16 residues. Per the germline V gene, CDR1 is SGHDT and CDR2 is YYEEEE. The CDR3 DNA is TGTGCCAGCAGCTGGGGGGCCGGGACAGGAACAGATACGCAGTATTTT. Amino acid sequence: CASSWGAGTGTDTQYF. Full variable domain (missing parts from reference TRBV5-6 and TRBJ2-3): DAGVTQSPTHLIKTRGQQVTLRCSPKSGHDTVSWYQQALGQGPQFIFQYYEEEERQRGNFPDRFSGHQFPNYSSELNVNALLLGDSALYLCASSWGAGTGTDTQYFGPGTRLTVL.

The chain uses TRBV21-1 and TRBJ1-5; the table's D call, TRBD1, was not checked against the DNA. TRBV21-1 constitutes a pseudogene. The CDR3 contains 14 residues. The CDR3, as DNA: TGTGCCAGCAGCAAAGGTTCAGGGCCCCAGCCCCAGCATTTT. Its translation is CASSKGSGPQPQHF.

The genes are TRBV28 and TRBJ2-5; tentative D call: TRBD2 (5 bases). Trimming removed 5 bases at V and 4 bases at J, with 17 bases between. The CDR3 runs 15 residues. CDR1 MDHEN and CDR2 SYDVKM come from the germline V gene. The CDR3 DNA reads as TGTGCCAGCAGTCCACCCGTCCGGGGAAGAGAGACCCAGTACTTC. Its protein product is CASSPPVRGRETQYF.

The rearrangement links TRBV30 to TRBJ1-1; 10 bases map to TRBD1. The CDR3 totals 15 residues. The V gene end was trimmed by 1 base and the J gene end by 11 bases; junction bases not matched to a gene: 13. The germline V gene encodes CDR1 GTSNPN and CDR2 SVGIG (reference sequence). The CDR3 DNA follows: TGTGCCTGGAGTGAATATAGGACAGGGGGAATGAAGGCTTTCTTT. Translating gives CAWSEYRTGGMKAFF.

The V and J genes are TRBV12-1 and TRBJ1-4; TRBD1 is the table's D call, not checked against the DNA. TRBV12-1 is assigned pseudogene status. The length of the CDR3 is 17 residues. For the CDR3, the DNA is TGTGCCAGCAGCTCAGCCGGGACAGGGGGCGCCGGTGAAAAACTGTTTTTT. This translates into CASSSAGTGGAGEKLFF.